This T cell receptor beta chain was documented in a study of T cell responses to AZD1222 COVID-19 vaccine. The CDR3 contains 17 residues. V dropped 2 bases and J dropped 5 bases, with 21 bases sitting between them. Per germline, CDR1 LNHNV and CDR2 YYDKDF (reference sequence). A few counts support this clone. Its antigen remains unidentified. General study findings and limits: Unmutated variant regions reportedly attract nearly half of all spike-specific TCRs.

Produced via immunoSEQ multiplex PCR; TCRdb's table is partial and in-frame only. The data hold some 130,000 clones, with over 85% observed a single time. This sequence joins TRBV15 and TRBJ2-5; D could derive from TRBD1 or TRBD2 (6 bases each). The material sequenced was peripheral blood, taken 28 days after the second AZD1222 dose. The source is an adult who received the AZD1222 COVID-19 vaccine. CDR3 sequence (DNA): TGTGCCACCAGCAGAACCCGGACAGCCGGGAGAGGGGAGACCCAGTACTTC. Its protein product is CATSRTRTAGRGETQYF. Filled out from reference TRBV15 and TRBJ2-5, the complete variable domain reads DAMVIQNPRYQVTQFGKPVTLSCSQTLNHNVMYWYQQKSSQAPKLLFHYYDKDFNNEADTPDNFQSRRPNTSFCFLDIRSPGLGDTAMYLCATSRTRTAGRGETQYFGPGTRLLVL.